The 27 T cell receptor beta chains in this list originate from one sample, sequenced in a study of blood T cell repertoires in COVID-19. The protocol was immunoSEQ multiplex PCR, while the TCRdb copy is restricted to in-frame clones and leaves out a portion. The top ten clones hold approximately 3.3% of a sample with roughly 120,000 clones, roughly 91% of them seen once. Input material: peripheral blood. The receptors stem from a woman aged 50 to 65 with acute or convalescent COVID-19.

V usage is TRBV4-2 and J usage is TRBJ2-1; 7 nucleotides align to TRBD1. This CDR3 is built from 14 residues. Trimming removed 4 bases from V and 8 bases from J; junction bases left unmatched: 8. Germline V gene data show CDR1 as LGHNA and CDR2 as YNFKEQ. This CDR3 reads CASSPTGMIDEQFF. DNA for the CDR3: TGTGCCAGCAGCCCGACAGGGATGATCGATGAGCAGTTCTTC.

CDR3 sequence: CASSLGGINEQFF. The CDR3 bases are TGTGCCAGCAGCTTGGGGGGAATCAATGAGCAGTTCTTC. V gene TRBV11-2 combines with J gene TRBJ2-1, with D possibly TRBD2 on 6 matching bases. Germline assignment: CDR1 SGHAT and CDR2 FQNNGV. With 3 bases removed from V and 6 bases from J, the gap between germline ends came to 9 bases. This CDR3 comprises 13 residues.

The rearrangement joins TRBV10-3 to TRBJ2-3; 9 bases agree with TRBD2. The CDR3 runs to 17 residues. J was trimmed by 3 bases and V by 0 bases; bases with no gene match: 7. Per the germline V gene, CDR1 is ENHRY and CDR2 is SYGVKD. The CDR3 region is CAISESWGAGGTDTQYF. CDR3 nucleotide sequence: TGTGCCATCAGTGAGTCGTGGGGTGCGGGAGGGACAGATACGCAGTATTTT.

The chain joins TRBV4-2 to TRBJ2-1, with 8 bases lining up with TRBD2. This CDR3 has 19 residues. V dropped 1 base and J dropped 7; count of bases not matched to a gene: 18. Germline-derived CDR1 and CDR2 are LGHNA and YNFKEQ. The CDR3 DNA follows: TGTGCCAGCAGCCAAGGGATAAGGGGAGTCGGGAGGGCCATGAATGAGCAGTTCTTC. This codes for CASSQGIRGVGRAMNEQFF.

The V and J genes are TRBV10-3 and TRBJ1-3, with 8 bases fitting TRBD1. The CDR3 loop spans 16 amino acids. Germline V gives CDR1 ENHRY, CDR2 SYGVKD. The J segment lost 4 bases and the V segment lost 2 bases, leaving 7 bases of the junction unmatched. In nucleotides, the CDR3 is TGTGCCATCAGTGAGCCTCAGACAGGGGTGGGAAACACCATATATTTT. Translating it yields CAISEPQTGVGNTIYF.

V usage is TRBV6-5 and J usage is TRBJ1-6; 8 bases match TRBD1. Germline trimming cut 6 bases from V and 10 bases from J; bases unmatched to any gene: 8. Per the germline V gene, CDR1 is MNHEY and CDR2 is SVGAGI. The CDR3 is 14 amino acids. CDR3 DNA: TGTGCCAGCAGGGTGACAGGGGTCGGATCACCCCTCCACTTT. It translates to CASRVTGVGSPLHF.

The chain joins TRBV27 to TRBJ2-7, with D uncertain. This CDR3 is built from 13 residues. Trimming stripped 3 bases from V and 2 bases from J, with 8 bases between. CDR1 MNHEY and CDR2 SMNVEV come from the germline V gene (reference sequence). CDR3 protein: CASSFRTAYEQYF. The CDR3 DNA follows: TGTGCCAGCAGTTTTCGAACAGCCTACGAGCAGTACTTC.

This chain connects TRBV11-2 to TRBJ1-4; TRBD1 aligns across 8 bases. This CDR3 comprises 15 residues. The germline V gene encodes CDR1 SGHAT and CDR2 FQNNGV. Trimming at V came to 5 bases and at J to 5 bases, leaving 7 bases not matched to a gene. For the CDR3, the DNA is TGTGCCAGCAGCGACGCGGACAGGGAAAATGAAAAACTGTTTTTT. Protein sequence: CASSDADRENEKLFF.

CDR3 protein: CASRAHYGYTF. The CDR3 nucleotides read TGTGCCAGCAGGGCCCACTATGGCTACACCTTC. This chain uses TRBV28 with TRBJ1-2; D unclear. V lost 6 bases and J 3 bases, leaving 5 bases between the germline ends. The germline gives CDR1 MDHEN, CDR2 SYDVKM. The CDR3 has 11 amino acids.

V gene TRBV19 combines with J gene TRBJ1-3, with D unresolved. Germline loops: CDR1 LNHDA, CDR2 SQIVND (reference sequence). V was shortened by 4 bases and J by 7 bases, with 14 bases between the two germline ends. CDR3 size: 14 residues. The CDR3 sequence: CASSTRQYRNTIYF. DNA for the CDR3: TGTGCCAGTAGTACCAGGCAATACCGGAACACCATATATTTT.

Regarding this clone: Other DNA sequences in the same sample also yield this CDR3. The chain is built from TRBV19 and TRBJ2-7; 11 bases match TRBD2. Germline V CDR1 and CDR2: LNHDA, SQIVND (reference sequence). V was pared by 5 bases and J by 1 base, with 1 base of the junction left unmatched. This CDR3 has 14 amino acids. Written as DNA, the CDR3 is TGTGCCAGTAGTGGACTAGCGGGTTCCTACGAGCAGTACTTC. This codes for CASSGLAGSYEQYF.

The chain has TRBV6-6 and TRBJ2-5, with TRBD1 matching over 9 bases. This CDR3 has 15 residues. Trimming took 8 bases from V and 2 from J; bases not matched to a gene: 9. From germline, CDR1 is MNHNY and CDR2 SVGAGI (reference sequence). The CDR3 nucleotides are TGTGCCAGCGGGGGGGCTGGGACAGGGCAAGAGACCCAGTACTTC. Translating it yields CASGGAGTGQETQYF.

This clone was recorded a few times. This chain uses TRBV5-6 with TRBJ2-7; 9 bases match TRBD1. CDR1 SGHDT and CDR2 YYEEEE come from the germline V gene. Trimming took 4 bases from V and 2 from J; bases not matched to a gene: 10. The CDR3 is 16 residues long. CDR3 DNA sequence: TGTGCCAGCAGCCACTCGACAGGGGGAACGACCTACGAGCAGTACTTC. This translates into CASSHSTGGTTYEQYF.

This chain links TRBV3-1 (or the pseudogene TRBV3-2) with TRBJ2-7; possible D gene TRBD1, 5 bases. The V end was cut by 3 bases, the J end by 7 bases, with 25 bases between. The germline V gene encodes CDR1 LGHDT and CDR2 YNNKEL (reference sequence). The CDR3 contains 17 residues. CDR3 loop: CASSHISTGYEASEQYF. DNA of the CDR3: TGTGCCAGCAGCCACATTAGCACAGGCTATGAAGCGTCTGAGCAGTACTTC.

V gene TRBV6-6 combines with J gene TRBJ1-2; 8 nucleotides line up with TRBD1. This CDR3 contains 15 residues. With 6 bases clipped from V and 6 bases from J, the junction kept 12 bases outside the gene matches. Germline V gives CDR1 MNHNY, CDR2 SVGAGI (reference sequence). The chain's CDR3 is CASSPPGQGSNGYTF. For the CDR3, the DNA is TGTGCCAGCAGCCCCCCCGGACAGGGTTCAAATGGCTACACCTTC.

This chain uses TRBV11-2 with TRBJ2-1; 7 nucleotides line up with TRBD2. This CDR3 is built from 16 residues. CDR1 and CDR2 from the germline V gene are SGHAT and FQNNGV. V dropped 0 bases and J dropped 4; count of bases not matched to a gene: 6. The CDR3 sequence is CASSLDYGRPYNEQFF. The CDR3 DNA sequence: TGTGCCAGCAGCTTAGATTACGGGAGGCCATACAATGAGCAGTTCTTC.

This clone is a singleton in its sample. This chain joins TRBV29-1 and TRBJ2-5; TRBD2 aligns across 12 bases. The CDR3 has 13 residues. The V segment lost 7 bases and the J segment 2 bases; nucleotides outside the gene matches: 2. Germline V gene sequence: CDR1 SQVTM, CDR2 ANQGSEA. CDR3 DNA: TGCAGCGGCACTAGCGGGGGGCAAGAGACCCAGTACTTC. Translating gives CSGTSGGQETQYF.

J is TRBJ1-1 and V is TRBV18; 9 bases line up with TRBD1. Per germline, CDR1 KGHSH and CDR2 LQKENI. The CDR3 totals 15 residues. The V and J ends lost 0 bases and 6 bases, in that order; junction bases with no gene match: 5. Here the CDR3 DNA reads TGTGCCAGCTCACCACCCGGGACAGGGAAACCTGAAGCTTTCTTT. The encoded protein is CASSPPGTGKPEAFF.

This chain uses TRBV6-5 with TRBJ2-1; 9 bases map to TRBD2. CDR1 is MNHEY, CDR2 SVGAGI, per germline. This CDR3 comprises 14 residues. The V gene end was trimmed by 6 bases and the J gene end by 3 bases; junction bases not matched to a gene: 3. CDR3 nucleotides: TGTGCCAGCAGGCCTAGCGGGATCTACAATGAGCAGTTCTTC. This sequence encodes CASRPSGIYNEQFF.

The chain joins TRBV7-9 to TRBJ2-7; 7 nucleotides align to TRBD2. This CDR3 is built from 15 residues. J gave up 7 bases and V 1 base, and 10 bases lay outside the gene matches. Germline CDR1 is SEHNR and CDR2 is FQNEAQ (reference sequence). CDR3 sequence: CASSLGAHPGGEQYF. CDR3 sequence (DNA): TGTGCCAGCAGCTTAGGGGCTCACCCCGGGGGGGAGCAGTACTTC.

This chain connects TRBV18 to TRBJ1-3; D perhaps matches TRBD1 (6 bases). From germline, CDR1 is KGHSH and CDR2 LQKENI. Trimming left V 4 bases short and J 0 bases short, with 7 bases between. CDR3 length: 14 amino acids. CDR3 coding DNA: TGTGCCAGCTCACAGGACAGCTCTGGAAACACCATATATTTT. Residues: CASSQDSSGNTIYF.

The chain employs TRBV18 and TRBJ2-5; 7 nucleotides align to TRBD2. Per germline, CDR1 KGHSH and CDR2 LQKENI. Trimming at V came to 3 bases and at J to 0 bases, leaving 4 bases not matched to a gene. CDR3 length: 15 amino acids. The CDR3 spells CASSPPGRYQETQYF. The CDR3 DNA reads as TGTGCCAGCTCACCGCCCGGGAGGTACCAAGAGACCCAGTACTTC.

The chain links TRBV28 to TRBJ2-2; 10 bases line up with TRBD1. V was pared by 5 bases and J by 0 bases, with 6 bases of the junction left unmatched. The CDR3 extends over 17 amino acids. CDR1 and CDR2 (germline): MDHEN, SYDVKM. DNA for the CDR3: TGTGCCAGCAGTCCCCTAGGACAGGGGGCGAACACCGGGGAGCTGTTTTTT. Protein product: CASSPLGQGANTGELFF.

This sequence joins TRBV6-5 and TRBJ1-6; 7 bases match TRBD1. The CDR3 covers 15 residues. With V trimmed by 2 bases and J by 9 bases, 7 bases remained unmatched. Germline V lookup: CDR1 MNHEY, CDR2 SVGAGI. The CDR3 nucleotides are TGTGCCAGCAGTTACGATAGGGGGCAGGGTTCACCCCTCCACTTT. It yields the protein CASSYDRGQGSPLHF.

The V gene is TRBV2, the J gene TRBJ1-5; 8 bases are a match to TRBD1. The germline V gene encodes CDR1 SNHLY and CDR2 FYNNEI. CDR3 length equals 13 residues. Trimming removed 7 bases from V and 5 bases from J; junction bases left unmatched: 4. The chain's CDR3 is CASNSDRDQPQHF. CDR3 DNA sequence: TGTGCCAGCAACTCGGACAGGGATCAGCCCCAGCATTTT.

This rearrangement joins TRBV7-9 to TRBJ2-2, with D perhaps matching TRBD1 (5 bases). The CDR3 contains 16 residues. Per germline, CDR1 SEHNR and CDR2 FQNEAQ (reference sequence). The V and J ends lost 10 bases and 2 bases respectively, with 20 bases between them. The CDR3 region is CATPTTTEINTGELFF. CDR3 nucleotides: TGTGCCACCCCCACTACGACAGAGATAAACACCGGGGAGCTGTTTTTT.

V gene TRBV7-9 combines with J gene TRBJ2-3; perhaps TRBD1 as D (5 bases). The CDR3 contains 14 residues. Germline CDR1 and CDR2: SEHNR and FQNEAQ (reference sequence). Trimming removed 3 bases at V and 3 bases at J, with 10 bases between. CDR3 sequence: CASSFGRVTDTQYF. CDR3 DNA sequence: TGTGCCAGCAGCTTCGGCAGGGTAACAGATACGCAGTATTTT.